The next 32 T cell receptor beta chains were all read from a single sample in a study of shared clonotypes between healthy human individuals. Sequencing was performed with immunoSEQ multiplex PCR; in TCRdb, only in-frame clones are kept and a portion is missing. The table includes about 530,000 clones, about 95% detected once. The sample taken for sequencing was naive CD4+ T cells sorted from blood. Sample subset: CD45RA+ positively selected. These receptor sequences come from a young woman in good health.

The chain combines TRBV19 with TRBJ2-1; 9 bases map to TRBD2. Unmatched junction bases numbered 8, after V lost 5 bases and J lost 3 bases. This CDR3 region has 16 residues. Germline CDR1 LNHDA, CDR2 SQIVND (reference sequence). The CDR3 loop is CASSDQGLAVYNEQFF. DNA for the CDR3: TGTGCCAGTAGTGACCAGGGACTAGCAGTCTACAATGAGCAGTTCTTC.

V is TRBV4-1 and J is TRBJ2-7, with D perhaps matching TRBD2 (6 bases). Trimming took off 1 base at V and 6 bases at J, with 16 bases between the two ends. Germline V gives CDR1 MGHRA, CDR2 YSYEKL. The CDR3 extends over 15 amino acids. The CDR3 DNA sequence: TGCGCCAGCAGCCAAGGGTTGCGGGGAAAAGGCGAGCAGTACTTC. This encodes CASSQGLRGKGEQYF.

This sequence joins TRBV15 and TRBJ1-3, with 8 bases aligning to TRBD1. CDR3 length: 13 amino acids. The V and J ends lost 8 bases and 3 bases, in that order; junction bases with no gene match: 3. Germline CDR1 LNHNV, CDR2 YYDKDF (reference sequence). CDR3 sequence: CATEQGVGNTIYF. The CDR3 DNA reads TGTGCCACCGAACAGGGGGTTGGAAACACCATATATTTT.

This rearrangement joins TRBV28 to TRBJ2-1, with D possibly matching TRBD2 (5 bases). The V gene lost 3 bases and the J gene lost 0 bases, with 12 bases spanning the gap. Germline V gene data show CDR1 as MDHEN and CDR2 as SYDVKM. CDR3 size: 16 residues. CDR3 loop: CASSFWKGSSYNEQFF. CDR3 DNA: TGTGCCAGCAGTTTTTGGAAAGGGAGCTCCTACAATGAGCAGTTCTTC.

The chain is built from TRBV19 and TRBJ1-5; the match to TRBD1 covers 8 bases. This CDR3 comprises 13 residues. Germline values: CDR1 LNHDA, CDR2 SQIVND (reference sequence). The trim removed 4 bases at V and 6 bases at J, leaving 2 bases unmatched. The CDR3, as DNA: TGTGCCAGTAGTACGACAGGGGTTCAGCCCCAGCATTTT. Encoded protein: CASSTTGVQPQHF.

The rearrangement uses TRBV5-1 and TRBJ1-4, with a weak D call TRBD1 (5 bases). CDR1 is SGHRS and CDR2 is YFSETQ in the germline V gene. This CDR3 spans 17 amino acids. Trimming stripped 2 bases from V and 1 base from J, with 15 bases between. CDR3: CASSLGRVPLTNEKLFF. The CDR3 bases are TGCGCCAGCAGCTTAGGCAGGGTGCCATTAACTAATGAAAAACTGTTTTTT.

This chain joins TRBV6-4 and TRBJ2-1; D is unclear. CDR3 length: 16 residues. The V gene's germline CDR1 is MRHNA and CDR2 SNTAGT. V was pared by 0 bases and J by 8 bases, with 17 bases between. CDR3 protein: CASSDSKGTVMYEQFF. The CDR3 nucleotides read TGTGCCAGCAGTGACTCAAAGGGCACGGTAATGTATGAGCAGTTCTTC.

The chain joins TRBV6-5 to TRBJ1-2, with 9 bases fitting TRBD1. The CDR3 has 15 amino acids. Germline lookup yields CDR1 MNHEY and CDR2 SVGAGI. V dropped 0 bases and J dropped 8; count of bases not matched to a gene: 7. The DNA of the CDR3 is TGTGCCAGCAGTTACTCGTTGCGGACAGGGGACGGCTACACCTTC. Encoded protein: CASSYSLRTGDGYTF.

This clone appeared a single time. The chain joins TRBV28 to TRBJ2-3; 11 nucleotides agree with TRBD1. After removal of 10 bases from V and 5 bases from J, the junction contained 8 bases not matched to a gene. This CDR3 comprises 14 residues. The germline V gene has CDR1 MDHEN and CDR2 SYDVKM. CDR3 sequence (DNA): TGTGCCACCGCCCGGACAGGGGGCGGAGATACGCAGTATTTT. Protein: CATARTGGGDTQYF.

V gene TRBV28 combines with J gene TRBJ2-7; possible D gene TRBD1, 6 bases. Per the germline V gene, CDR1 is MDHEN and CDR2 is SYDVKM. Trimming left V 2 bases short and J 10 bases short, with 15 bases between. The CDR3 sequence is 13 residues long. The CDR3 sequence: CASSLGTTRLQYF. The DNA of the CDR3 is TGTGCCAGCAGTTTAGGGACAACCCGGCTTCAGTACTTC.

The rearrangement links TRBV28 to TRBJ2-7; TRBD2 matches 9 bases. The V gene's germline CDR1 is MDHEN and CDR2 SYDVKM. The CDR3 loop spans 14 amino acids. Unmatched junction bases numbered 8, after V lost 5 bases and J lost 6 bases. CDR3 sequence reads: CASSLGTSPSEQYF. The CDR3 coding sequence is TGTGCCAGCAGTCTCGGGACTAGCCCTAGCGAGCAGTACTTC.

V and J are TRBV10-3 and TRBJ2-7, with 7 bases fitting TRBD1. Germline CDR1 reads ENHRY; CDR2 reads SYGVKD. The CDR3 consists of 14 residues. Germline trimming cut 5 bases from V and 2 bases from J; bases unmatched to any gene: 6. CDR3 sequence reads: CAISTQGETYEQYF. The CDR3 bases are TGTGCCATCAGTACCCAGGGGGAGACCTACGAGCAGTACTTC.

J is TRBJ2-6 and V is TRBV15; no definite D call. V was cut by 0 bases and J by 0 bases, with 6 bases left in between. The V gene's germline CDR1 is LNHNV and CDR2 YYDKDF (reference sequence). This CDR3 region has 16 residues. The CDR3 sequence is CATSRDPDSGANVLTF. The CDR3 DNA follows: TGTGCCACCAGCAGAGATCCAGACTCTGGGGCCAACGTCCTGACTTTC.

The rearrangement links TRBV5-4 to TRBJ2-7; 13 bases are shared with TRBD2. CDR1 is SGHNT, CDR2 YYREEE, per germline (reference sequence). Trimming removed 4 bases from V and 3 bases from J; junction bases left unmatched: 7. The CDR3 is 16 amino acids. This CDR3 is CASSAGGTSGVYEQYF. CDR3 nucleotide sequence: TGTGCCAGCAGCGCTGGCGGGACTAGCGGGGTCTACGAGCAGTACTTC.

The V gene is TRBV6-5, the J gene TRBJ1-6; D is ambiguous. Germline-derived CDR1 and CDR2 are MNHEY and SVGAGI. The CDR3 spans 14 residues. The V gene lost 4 bases and the J gene lost 9 bases, with 13 bases spanning the gap. DNA for the CDR3: TGTGCCAGCAGTTCTCGGGGAATAGCTTCACCCCTCCACTTT. This encodes CASSSRGIASPLHF.

This clone appeared a few times. Other nucleotide sequences from this sample produce the same CDR3. The chain is built from TRBV30 and TRBJ2-7; D is ambiguous. In germline, CDR1 is GTSNPN, CDR2 SVGIG (reference sequence). This CDR3 region has 11 residues. V lost 1 base and J lost 1, with 2 bases in between. CDR3 DNA: TGTGCCTGGAGTGGGTCCTACGAGCAGTACTTC. This encodes CAWSGSYEQYF.

The CDR3 coding sequence is TGTGCCAGCAGCTTTATGGGGGGCAAAGAGACCCAGTACTTC. Translation: CASSFMGGKETQYF. The rearrangement joins TRBV11-1 to TRBJ2-5; D possibly matches TRBD1 or TRBD2 (6 bases each). CDR3 length equals 14 residues. The germline gives CDR1 SGHAT, CDR2 FQDESV (reference sequence). V lost 3 bases, J lost 3 bases, and 11 bases lay in between.

The V and J genes are TRBV19 and TRBJ1-5, with D perhaps matching TRBD1 (6 bases). Germline CDR1 reads LNHDA; CDR2 reads SQIVND (reference sequence). The CDR3 extends over 15 amino acids. V was pared by 3 bases and J by 2 bases, with 11 bases between. The CDR3: CASSINRVGNQPQHF. Here the CDR3 DNA reads TGTGCCAGTAGTATTAACAGGGTTGGCAATCAGCCCCAGCATTTT.

This chain joins TRBV5-4 and TRBJ2-1; no firm D call. Trimming removed 0 bases at V and 4 bases at J, with 14 bases between. CDR1 SGHNT and CDR2 YYREEE come from the germline V gene (reference sequence). CDR3 length: 16 residues. CDR3 region: CASSLGYSTAYNEQFF. For the CDR3, the DNA is TGTGCCAGCAGCTTGGGGTACAGCACCGCTTACAATGAGCAGTTCTTC.

The chain couples TRBV29-1 to TRBJ2-7, with D possibly being TRBD1 (6 bases). Germline V gives CDR1 SQVTM, CDR2 ANQGSEA. V lost 4 bases and J 2 bases, leaving 12 bases between the germline ends. The CDR3 consists of 13 residues. The CDR3 spells CSVGRQDTYEQYF. The CDR3 DNA reads TGCAGCGTTGGAAGACAGGACACCTACGAGCAGTACTTC.

The chain employs TRBV19 and TRBJ2-1, with 11 bases that match TRBD1. This CDR3 has 15 residues. Germline assignment: CDR1 LNHDA and CDR2 SQIVND (reference sequence). Trimming cost V 7 bases and J 2 bases; bases outside gene matches: 4. CDR3: CASTPGQGAYNEQFF. The CDR3 DNA follows: TGTGCCAGTACTCCGGGACAGGGGGCCTACAATGAGCAGTTCTTC.

The J gene is TRBJ1-2, the V gene TRBV10-3, with a weak D call TRBD1 (6 bases). Germline CDR1 reads ENHRY; CDR2 reads SYGVKD. This CDR3 is built from 14 residues. Trimming cost V 3 bases and J 10 bases, with 18 bases left between them. The CDR3 DNA is TGTGCCATCAGTGAATGGGTGCTCAAGGGGGACTACACCTTC. Its protein is CAISEWVLKGDYTF.

V usage is TRBV18 and J usage is TRBJ2-1; TRBD1 matches 7 bases. Looked up from germline, CDR1 is KGHSH and CDR2 is LQKENI. This CDR3 spans 16 amino acids. V was clipped by 3 bases and J by 8 bases; unmatched bases: 13. The DNA for the CDR3 is TGTGCCAGCTCACCGGGTGCCGGGACAGCGGTCGATGAGCAGTTCTTC. Its translation: CASSPGAGTAVDEQFF.

This chain uses TRBV5-4 with TRBJ2-3; 10 bases are shared with TRBD2. The trim removed 6 bases at V and 0 bases at J, leaving 4 bases unmatched. CDR3 length: 15 residues. From germline, CDR1 is SGHNT and CDR2 YYREEE (reference sequence). The CDR3 DNA sequence: TGTGCCAGCAAAACTAGCGGGGCTAGCACAGATACGCAGTATTTT. Protein sequence: CASKTSGASTDTQYF.

This sequence joins TRBV10-1 and TRBJ2-7; weak D call: TRBD2 (6 bases). The V end lost 5 bases, the J end lost 0 bases, and 8 bases lay between the germline ends. In germline, CDR1 is WNHNN, CDR2 SYGVQD (reference sequence). The CDR3 contains 13 residues. The CDR3 here is CASSQTSSYEQYF. Here the CDR3 DNA reads TGCGCCAGCAGTCAGACTAGCTCCTACGAGCAGTACTTC.

The chain has TRBV30 and TRBJ1-3; weak D call: TRBD1 (5 bases). The V and J ends lost 2 bases and 5 bases respectively, with 22 bases between them. The length of the CDR3 is 17 residues. The V gene's germline CDR1 is GTSNPN and CDR2 SVGIG (reference sequence). The CDR3 spells CAWSRLGGDSTRNTIYF. For the CDR3, the DNA is TGTGCCTGGAGTCGATTAGGAGGGGACTCTACTCGAAACACCATATATTTT.

The V gene is TRBV28, the J gene TRBJ2-1, with TRBD1 matching over 8 bases. Trimming took 2 bases from V and 3 from J; bases not matched to a gene: 6. CDR1 is MDHEN, CDR2 SYDVKM, per germline. CDR3 length: 16 residues. CDR3 loop: CASSLRQGIFYNEQFF. CDR3 in DNA: TGTGCCAGCAGTTTACGACAGGGGATATTCTACAATGAGCAGTTCTTC.

V is TRBV7-9 and J is TRBJ2-3; D assignment may be TRBD1 or TRBD2 (5 bases each). The length of the CDR3 is 15 residues. CDR1 is SEHNR, CDR2 FQNEAQ, per germline (reference sequence). V lost 4 bases and J 3 bases, leaving 14 bases between the germline ends. CDR3 DNA: TGTGCCAGCAGCTACGGGACCTCGGGTACAGATACGCAGTATTTT. This gives the protein CASSYGTSGTDTQYF.

V usage is TRBV10-1 and J usage is TRBJ1-1; TRBD1 might be the D (5 bases). The V end was cut by 4 bases, the J end by 1 base, with 10 bases between. The CDR3 loop spans 14 amino acids. Germline-derived CDR1 and CDR2 are WNHNN and SYGVQD (reference sequence). The CDR3 is CASSALGENTEAFF. CDR3 DNA sequence: TGCGCCAGCAGTGCTCTAGGGGAGAACACTGAAGCTTTCTTT.

V usage is TRBV7-9 and J usage is TRBJ1-2; D call uncertain. Germline CDR1 SEHNR, CDR2 FQNEAQ (reference sequence). The ends were cut back, 1 base at V and 4 bases at J, with 7 bases in the middle. The CDR3 runs to 13 residues. The CDR3 nucleotides are TGTGCCAGCAGCTTAGATTCGGTCTATGGCTACACCTTC. Encoded protein: CASSLDSVYGYTF.

This clone was detected once. The rearrangement uses TRBV7-8 and TRBJ1-5; no definite D call. The CDR3 runs to 18 residues. CDR1 and CDR2 from the germline V gene are SGHVS and FQNEAQ. The V end lost 2 bases, the J end lost 0 bases, and 17 bases lay between the germline ends. The CDR3 DNA follows: TGTGCCAGCAGCTTACATCCCTTACGAAGCGATAGCAATCAGCCCCAGCATTTT. Amino acids: CASSLHPLRSDSNQPQHF.

CDR3 residues: CASSYNDSPLHF. In nucleotides, the CDR3 is TGTGCCAGCTCCTATAACGATTCACCCCTCCACTTT. The chain joins TRBV27 to TRBJ1-6; D unresolved. The CDR3 has 12 residues. The germline V gene encodes CDR1 MNHEY and CDR2 SMNVEV (reference sequence). The V end was cut by 8 bases, the J end by 8 bases, with 10 bases between.